The T cell receptor (beta chain) described here comes from a study of blood T cells in healthy people across ages. Study-level points and caveats: Correlation between TCR beta diversity and naive T cell percentage was strong. Because donor CMV status was unknown, expanded clonotype changes were possibly confounded.

Each sample yielded at least 6.5 million isolated PBMCs. The CDR3 consists of 12 residues. CDR1 and CDR2 from the germline V gene are DFQATT and SNEGSKA (reference sequence). V lost 0 bases to trimming and J lost 7 bases, with 8 bases between them. The second PCR ran about 6 to 11 cycles with a sample-barcoded 5' primer and J-beta primers. One entry per CDR3 protein results from TCRdb running MiXCR on the 5' RACE reads. The sample shows over 1.5 million distinct CDR3 sequences, around half of them seen only once. Regarding this clonotype: Its antigen is as yet unknown.

This receptor was obtained from a woman aged 40 to 50 in good health. The rearrangement uses TRBV20-1 and TRBJ2-3, with D possibly being TRBD1 (5 bases). Material: blood. The CDR3 DNA follows: TGCAGTGCTAGAGAGTGGGGCAATACGCAGTATTTT. This gives the protein CSAREWGNTQYF.